Below, 22 T cell receptor beta chains from the same sample are listed, as sequenced in a study of T cell responses to AZD1222 COVID-19 vaccine. TCRdb keeps only in-frame clones here, not all; method: immunoSEQ multiplex PCR. The sample gives roughly 140,000 clones, about 88% of which show up once; roughly 6.9% is in the top ten. The specimen comprised peripheral blood, sampled after recovery from COVID-19. The receptors were sampled from an adult who had recovered from COVID-19.

This clone occurred once. This chain links TRBV19 with TRBJ2-5; 10 bases align to TRBD2. The germline CDR1 and CDR2 sequences are LNHDA and SQIVND (reference sequence). V lost 5 bases to trimming and J lost 4 bases; unmatched junction nucleotides: 4. There are 14 residues in the CDR3. The CDR3 DNA reads TGTGCCAGTAGTGTACTAGCGGGAATAGAGACCCAGTACTTC. Residues: CASSVLAGIETQYF. The entire variable domain, with the rest obtained from reference TRBV19 and TRBJ2-5, is as follows: DGGITQSPKYLFRKEGQNVTLSCEQNLNHDAMYWYRQDPGQGLRLIYYSQIVNDFQKGDIAEGYSVSREKKESFPLTVTSAQKNPTAFYLCASSVLAGIETQYFGPGTRLLVL.

The chain employs TRBV6-5 and TRBJ1-4; 10 bases agree with TRBD1. CDR3 size: 16 residues. From germline, CDR1 is MNHEY and CDR2 SVGAGI. V shed 2 bases and J 5 bases; nucleotides not matched to a gene: 5. In DNA form, the CDR3 reads TGTGCCAGCAGTTACACCCCGGGACAGGGGAATGAAAAACTGTTTTTT. Translated, it gives CASSYTPGQGNEKLFF.

Only one count was recorded for this clone. V gene TRBV28 combines with J gene TRBJ2-5, with 9 positions matching TRBD1. Germline CDR1 is MDHEN and CDR2 is SYDVKM. This CDR3 spans 12 amino acids. CDR3 sequence: CSTGTGRWTQYF. For the CDR3, the DNA is TGTTCGACCGGGACAGGGAGATGGACCCAGTACTTC.

The rearrangement links TRBV5-1 to TRBJ1-5; D not certain. CDR3 size: 14 residues. The germline V gene encodes CDR1 SGHRS and CDR2 YFSETQ. Trimming took off 5 bases at V and 2 bases at J, with 11 bases between the two ends. CDR3 DNA: TGCGCCAGCAGTCCGCGAGCAGGCAATCAGCCCCAGCATTTT. It codes for CASSPRAGNQPQHF. Combining the CDR3 with reference TRBV5-1 and TRBJ1-5 gives the whole variable domain KAGVTQTPRYLIKTRGQQVTLSCSPISGHRSVSWYQQTPGQGLQFLFEYFSETQRNKGNFPGRFSGRQFSNSRSEMNVSTLELGDSALYLCASSPRAGNQPQHFGDGTRLSIL.

The V and J genes are TRBV5-6 and TRBJ2-1; TRBD2 agrees at 9 bases. There are 15 residues in the CDR3. The ends lost 2 bases at V and 5 bases at J; junction bases unmatched: 5. The germline V gene has CDR1 SGHDT and CDR2 YYEEEE. The CDR3 loop is CASSFGLAGNNEQFF. The DNA of the CDR3 is TGTGCCAGCAGCTTTGGGCTAGCGGGAAACAATGAGCAGTTCTTC.

This chain connects TRBV6-6 to TRBJ2-3; the D is unclear. Trimming pared 6 bases from V and 1 base from J, leaving 14 bases between. Germline lookup yields CDR1 MNHNY and CDR2 SVGAGI (reference sequence). This CDR3 is 15 amino acids long. Written as DNA, the CDR3 is TGTGCCAGCAGCCCTATCTTCGGAGGCACAGATACGCAGTATTTT. It yields the protein CASSPIFGGTDTQYF.

The gene calls are TRBV12-5 and TRBJ2-6; D is undetermined. The CDR3 is 16 residues long. V shed 0 bases and J shed 0 bases, with 6 bases lying between them. Germline V gene lookup returns CDR1 LGHNT and CDR2 FRNRAP. CDR3 residues: CASGLVRTSGANVLTF. Here the CDR3 DNA reads TGTGCTAGTGGTTTGGTACGAACCTCTGGGGCCAACGTCCTGACTTTC.

This chain connects TRBV6-5 to TRBJ1-5; perhaps TRBD1 as D (5 bases). The germline gives CDR1 MNHEY, CDR2 SVGAGI. The CDR3 runs 15 residues. Trimming stripped 5 bases from V and 7 bases from J, with 18 bases between. The DNA for the CDR3 is TGTGCCAGCAGTCCGTCAGACCACAGGAAACAGCCCCAGCATTTT. It yields the protein CASSPSDHRKQPQHF.

The J gene is TRBJ1-4, the V gene TRBV6-6; D might be TRBD1 (5 bases). Germline V gene sequence: CDR1 MNHNY, CDR2 SVGAGI (reference sequence). The CDR3 is made up of 17 amino acids. V lost 5 bases, J lost 0 bases, and 16 bases lay in between. The CDR3 nucleotides are TGTGCCAGCAGTCTCAGTTACACAGGAGCAACTAATGAAAAACTGTTTTTT. Its translation is CASSLSYTGATNEKLFF.

This clone was seen only a few times. The V and J genes are TRBV7-8 and TRBJ2-7; D is possibly TRBD1 (6 bases). CDR1 is SGHVS and CDR2 is FQNEAQ in the germline V gene. With 1 base removed from V and 2 bases from J, the gap between germline ends came to 12 bases. CDR3 length: 15 residues. The CDR3, as DNA: TGTGCCAGCAGCTTAGACAGGGACACCGCCTACGAGCAGTACTTC. Translated, it gives CASSLDRDTAYEQYF.

This rearrangement joins TRBV11-2 to TRBJ1-4; D gene uncertain. Germline V lookup: CDR1 SGHAT, CDR2 FQNNGV. The CDR3 has 13 residues. Trimming pared 0 bases from V and 4 bases from J, leaving 3 bases between. CDR3 amino acids: CASSLDSNEKLFF. CDR3 nucleotide sequence: TGTGCCAGCAGCTTAGATAGTAATGAAAAACTGTTTTTT.

This clone was recorded a few times. The V and J genes are TRBV3-1 (or the pseudogene TRBV3-2) and TRBJ2-7, with no clear D. V dropped 5 bases and J dropped 3 bases, with 5 bases sitting between them. Germline CDR1 reads LGHDT; CDR2 reads YNNKEL (reference sequence). The CDR3 loop spans 11 amino acids. The CDR3 DNA reads TGTGCCAGCAGCGCCCACTACGAGCAGTACTTC. Translation gives CASSAHYEQYF.

This chain uses TRBV7-2 with TRBJ2-1; perhaps TRBD2 as D (6 bases). The V gene's germline CDR1 is SGHTA and CDR2 FQGNSA. V shed 6 bases and J shed 4 bases, with 19 bases lying between them. This CDR3 is 16 amino acids long. The CDR3 bases are TGTGCCAGCAGTTACCGACTGGGACTGATTTACAATGAGCAGTTCTTC. It specifies CASSYRLGLIYNEQFF.

The chain links TRBV6-2 or TRBV6-3 to TRBJ1-1; a weak D match, TRBD1 (5 bases). CDR3 length: 14 residues. The germline CDR1 and CDR2 sequences are MNHEY and SVGEGT. Trimming cost V 4 bases and J 1 base, with 10 bases left between them. The CDR3 nucleotides read TGTGCCAGCAGTTGGGGCAGGACGAACACTGAAGCTTTCTTT. This codes for CASSWGRTNTEAFF.

The rearrangement links TRBV21-1 to TRBJ1-1. TRBV21-1 is flagged as a pseudogene. The CDR3 length is 14 residues. CDR3 region: CASSRGGVGTEAFF. CDR3 coding DNA: TGTGCCAGCAGCCGGGGAGGGGTGGGCACTGAAGCTTTCTTT.

The chain couples TRBV2 to TRBJ1-5; 8 positions agree with TRBD1. The CDR3 has 14 residues. The germline V gene has CDR1 SNHLY and CDR2 FYNNEI. V lost 4 bases and J lost 5; bases outside the gene matches: 4. This chain's CDR3 is CASSGDRKDQPQHF. The DNA of the CDR3 is TGTGCCAGCAGTGGGGACAGGAAAGATCAGCCCCAGCATTTT.

The V and J genes are TRBV4-2 and TRBJ1-6, with TRBD1 identical over 7 bases. J was trimmed by 8 bases and V by 4 bases; bases with no gene match: 11. CDR1 and CDR2 from the germline V gene are LGHNA and YNFKEQ. The CDR3 extends over 16 amino acids. The CDR3 reads CASSRITFTGDSPLHF. CDR3 bases: TGTGCCAGCAGCCGAATAACTTTCACAGGGGATTCACCCCTCCACTTT.

The chain combines TRBV5-1 with TRBJ2-1; D not certain. The CDR3 is 14 amino acids. V was clipped by 3 bases and J by 6 bases, with 13 bases between them. The V gene's germline CDR1 is SGHRS and CDR2 YFSETQ. CDR3 sequence (DNA): TGCGCCAGCAGCTCGGCCCTAGGTACCAATGAGCAGTTCTTC. This gives the protein CASSSALGTNEQFF.

This clone came up a few times. The V gene is TRBV6-4, the J gene TRBJ2-1; 13 bases match TRBD2. The CDR3 has 15 amino acids. Unmatched junction bases numbered 2, after V lost 5 bases and J lost 4 bases. Germline assignment: CDR1 MRHNA and CDR2 SNTAGT. The CDR3 DNA reads as TGTGCCAGCAGTCCACTAGCGGGAGGGTACAATGAGCAGTTCTTC. Protein product: CASSPLAGGYNEQFF.

The rearrangement links TRBV5-6 to TRBJ2-5; either TRBD1 or TRBD2 may supply D (5 bases each). Germline V gene lookup returns CDR1 SGHDT and CDR2 YYEEEE. The germline V and J ends were trimmed by 4 bases and 3 bases, with 22 bases remaining between them. The CDR3 length is 17 residues. This chain's CDR3 is CASSPDPGPLGKETQYF. The CDR3 DNA is TGTGCCAGCAGCCCCGACCCGGGGCCCCTCGGAAAAGAGACCCAGTACTTC.

V is TRBV19 and J is TRBJ1-5, with D perhaps TRBD1 (5 bases). The germline V and J ends were trimmed by 4 bases and 11 bases, with 15 bases remaining between them. The CDR3 loop spans 13 amino acids. The germline V gene encodes CDR1 LNHDA and CDR2 SQIVND (reference sequence). This chain's CDR3 is CASSSGGASTQHF. For the CDR3, the DNA is TGTGCCAGTAGTAGCGGTGGGGCTTCGACCCAGCATTTT.

This clone was seen only a few times. The genes are TRBV19 and TRBJ1-6; D is unclear. Germline V gives CDR1 LNHDA, CDR2 SQIVND (reference sequence). V lost 3 bases, J lost 7 bases, and 7 bases lay in between. The CDR3 is 13 residues long. CDR3 DNA: TGTGCCAGTAGTATCGGAGGGAATTCACCCCTCCACTTT. Its translation is CASSIGGNSPLHF.